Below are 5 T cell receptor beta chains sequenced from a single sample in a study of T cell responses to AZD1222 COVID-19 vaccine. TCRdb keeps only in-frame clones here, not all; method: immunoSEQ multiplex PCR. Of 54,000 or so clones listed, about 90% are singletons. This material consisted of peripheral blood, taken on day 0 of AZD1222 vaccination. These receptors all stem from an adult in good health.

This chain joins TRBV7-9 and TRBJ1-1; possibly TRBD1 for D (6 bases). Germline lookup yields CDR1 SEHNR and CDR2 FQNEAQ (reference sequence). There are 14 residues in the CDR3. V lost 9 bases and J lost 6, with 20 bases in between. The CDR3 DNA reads TGTGCCAGTCACCAGGGGACGGTCTGGCCTGAAGCTTTCTTT. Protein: CASHQGTVWPEAFF.

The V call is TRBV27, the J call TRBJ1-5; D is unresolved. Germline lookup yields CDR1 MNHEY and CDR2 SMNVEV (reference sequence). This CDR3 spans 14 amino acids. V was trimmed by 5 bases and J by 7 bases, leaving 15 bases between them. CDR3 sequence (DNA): TGTGCCAGCAGTACCGCGGCAGTGCTACAGCCCCAGCATTTT. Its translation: CASSTAAVLQPQHF.

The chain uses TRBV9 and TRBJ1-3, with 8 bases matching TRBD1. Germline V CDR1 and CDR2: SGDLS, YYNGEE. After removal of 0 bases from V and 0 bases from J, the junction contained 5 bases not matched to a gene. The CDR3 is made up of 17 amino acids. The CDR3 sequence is CASSVEGQAISGNTIYF. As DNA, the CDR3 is TGTGCCAGCAGCGTAGAGGGACAGGCGATCTCTGGAAACACCATATATTTT.

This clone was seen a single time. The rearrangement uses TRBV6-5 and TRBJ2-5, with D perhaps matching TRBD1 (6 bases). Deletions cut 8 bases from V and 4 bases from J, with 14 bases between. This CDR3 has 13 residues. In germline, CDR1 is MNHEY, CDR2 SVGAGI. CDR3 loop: CASGPTGGETQYF. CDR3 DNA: TGTGCCAGCGGGCCGACAGGAGGAGAGACCCAGTACTTC.

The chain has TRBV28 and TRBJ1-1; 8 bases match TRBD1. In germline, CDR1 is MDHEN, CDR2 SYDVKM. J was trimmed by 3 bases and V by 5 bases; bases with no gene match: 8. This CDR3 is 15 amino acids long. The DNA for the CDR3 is TGTGCCAGCAGTCCCCCTGGACAGGGATACACTGAAGCTTTCTTT. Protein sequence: CASSPPGQGYTEAFF. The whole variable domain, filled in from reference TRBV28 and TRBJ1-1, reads DVKVTQSSRYLVKRTGEKVFLECVQDMDHENMFWYRQDPGLGLRLIYFSYDVKMKEKGDIPEGYSVSREKKERFSLILESASTNQTSMYLCASSPPGQGYTEAFFGQGTRLTVV.